One and the same sample provided the 24 T cell receptor beta chains below, sequenced in a study of cytomegalovirus exposure and HLA in healthy donors. This PCR relied on a set of 60 Vbeta primers and 13 Jbeta primers. Repertoires were generated with immunoSEQ multiplex PCR, while TCRdb's copy carries only in-frame clones and drops some. The profile covers about 130,000 clones, with around 80% appearing a single time and 6.5% to 8% taken by the ten largest. Sequenced: PBMCs. These TCRs come from a man aged 40-49 years in good health and CMV-seropositive.

V is TRBV2 and J is TRBJ1-4, with 7 bases that match TRBD1. J gave up 4 bases and V 9 bases, and 8 bases lay outside the gene matches. The CDR3 is made up of 14 amino acids. Germline CDR1 reads SNHLY; CDR2 reads FYNNEI. Here the CDR3 reads CARRDRDINEKLFF. The DNA for the CDR3 is TGTGCCAGGAGAGACAGGGACATTAATGAAAAACTGTTTTTT.

This clone was seen more than once but under ten times. The chain has TRBV10-3 and TRBJ2-7, with 8 bases identical to TRBD1. CDR1 is ENHRY and CDR2 is SYGVKD in the germline V gene. V was pared by 0 bases and J by 3 bases, with 7 bases of the junction left unmatched. The CDR3 extends over 16 amino acids. The CDR3 region is CAISESSGDRSYEQYF. CDR3 bases: TGTGCCATCAGTGAGTCTTCAGGGGACAGGAGCTACGAGCAGTACTTC.

The rearrangement joins TRBV6-1 to TRBJ2-7; 8 nucleotides line up with TRBD1. From germline, CDR1 is MNHNS and CDR2 SASEGT. The CDR3 has 13 amino acids. J lost 4 bases, V lost 10 bases, and 9 bases had no gene match. CDR3 loop: CATLWTGSYEQYF. The CDR3 nucleotides are TGTGCCACCCTATGGACAGGGTCGTACGAGCAGTACTTC.

In its sample, this clone was seen once. The junction differs from germline at one of its ends, possibly a read error. This sequence joins TRBV7-9 and TRBJ1-2, with a tentative D call TRBD1 (5 bases). This CDR3 is built from 12 residues. In germline, CDR1 is SEHNR, CDR2 FQNEAQ (reference sequence). CDR3 DNA sequence: TGTTCCAGCAGCTTTGGGGGAGGCGGCTACACCTTC. This encodes CSSSFGGGGYTF.

This sequence joins TRBV19 and TRBJ2-7; 7 positions agree with TRBD2. V dropped 4 bases and J dropped 4; count of bases not matched to a gene: 4. The CDR3 covers 13 residues. Germline V gene sequence: CDR1 LNHDA, CDR2 SQIVND (reference sequence). CDR3 DNA: TGTGCCAGTAGTAGCGGGAGAGAGTACGAGCAGTACTTC. It yields the protein CASSSGREYEQYF.

The chain employs TRBV30 and TRBJ1-2, with D perhaps TRBD1 (5 bases). The CDR3 has 14 amino acids. The V end was cut by 2 bases, the J end by 6 bases, with 16 bases between. Looked up from germline, CDR1 is GTSNPN and CDR2 is SVGIG (reference sequence). CDR3 DNA sequence: TGTGCCTGGAGTCCTTCGGATGTAGGGGATGGCTACACCTTC. Translating gives CAWSPSDVGDGYTF.

The chain combines TRBV5-4 with TRBJ1-5, with D tentatively TRBD1 (5 bases). The CDR3 length is 13 residues. From germline, CDR1 is SGHNT and CDR2 YYREEE (reference sequence). Trimming removed 4 bases at V and 5 bases at J, with 10 bases between. The CDR3 region is CASSLDTYQPQHF. The CDR3 nucleotides are TGTGCCAGCAGCCTGGACACCTATCAGCCCCAGCATTTT.

V is TRBV25-1 and J is TRBJ2-7; 14 nucleotides line up with TRBD2. Germline V gives CDR1 MGHDK, CDR2 SYGVNS. V lost 6 bases, J lost 6 bases, and 10 bases stayed unmatched. The CDR3 totals 16 residues. The CDR3 DNA sequence: TGTGCCAGCAGCGGTTATTACGGGACTAGCGGGAGCGAGCAGTACTTC. Translating gives CASSGYYGTSGSEQYF.

This chain links TRBV19 with TRBJ2-5, with D tentatively TRBD1 (5 bases). V was pared by 3 bases and J by 1 base, with 9 bases between. CDR1 is LNHDA and CDR2 is SQIVND in the germline V gene (reference sequence). The CDR3 is made up of 14 amino acids. The CDR3 loop reads CASSIGRAQETQYF. CDR3 DNA sequence: TGTGCCAGTAGTATCGGCAGGGCCCAAGAGACCCAGTACTTC. Drawing the rest from reference TRBV19 and TRBJ2-5, the complete variable domain is DGGITQSPKYLFRKEGQNVTLSCEQNLNHDAMYWYRQDPGQGLRLIYYSQIVNDFQKGDIAEGYSVSREKKESFPLTVTSAQKNPTAFYLCASSIGRAQETQYFGPGTRLLVL.

The table lists this clone with a count of one. V and J are TRBV7-9 and TRBJ1-5; D is unclear. Germline V gene data show CDR1 as SEHNR and CDR2 as FQNEAQ (reference sequence). The V end was cut by 6 bases, the J end by 0 bases, with 6 bases between. The CDR3 is made up of 13 amino acids. CDR3 nucleotides: TGTGCCAGCAGGCGTGATAGCAATCAGCCCCAGCATTTT. This gives the protein CASRRDSNQPQHF.

This clone came up a few times. The rearrangement links TRBV30 to TRBJ1-5; 8 bases align to TRBD1. CDR1 and CDR2 (germline): GTSNPN, SVGIG (reference sequence). The CDR3 runs 13 residues. The junction had 1 base not matched to a gene; V was cut back by 3 bases and J by 3 bases. CDR3 sequence (DNA): TGTGCCTGGAGGACAGGGGACAATCAGCCCCAGCATTTT. Translation gives CAWRTGDNQPQHF.

This chain uses TRBV6-1 with TRBJ2-7; maybe TRBD1 (5 bases). The CDR3 is made up of 12 amino acids. V shed 7 bases and J shed 3 bases, with 10 bases lying between them. The V gene's germline CDR1 is MNHNS and CDR2 SASEGT. DNA of the CDR3: TGTGCCAGCACCATAGACAGCTACGAGCAGTACTTC. Translating it yields CASTIDSYEQYF.

The J gene is TRBJ2-7, the V gene TRBV2; 9 bases agree with TRBD1. This CDR3 has 13 amino acids. Germline CDR1 reads SNHLY; CDR2 reads FYNNEI. Losses at the gene ends were 10 bases for V and 3 bases for J; bases not matched to a gene: 7. CDR3 sequence: CAITPGQGYEQYF. CDR3 coding DNA: TGTGCCATTACGCCGGGACAGGGCTACGAGCAGTACTTC. Using reference TRBV2 and TRBJ2-7 for the parts outside the CDR3, the full variable domain is EPEVTQTPSHQVTQMGQEVILRCVPISNHLYFYWYRQILGQKVEFLVSFYNNEISEKSEIFDDQFSVERPDGSNFTLKIRSTKLEDSAMYFCAITPGQGYEQYFGPGTRLTVT.

The genes are TRBV25-1 and TRBJ2-3; tentatively, D is TRBD1 (6 bases). This CDR3 has 15 residues. Trimming stripped 4 bases from V and 8 bases from J, with 19 bases between. Per the germline V gene, CDR1 is MGHDK and CDR2 is SYGVNS. The CDR3 coding sequence is TGTGCCAGCAGTGTTCGGTGGGGGCCCTCAGGTACGCAGTATTTT. This gives the protein CASSVRWGPSGTQYF. Full variable domain (remainder filled in from reference TRBV25-1 and TRBJ2-3): EADIYQTPRYLVIGTGKKITLECSQTMGHDKMYWYQQDPGMELHLIHYSYGVNSTEKGDLSSESTVSRIRTEHFPLTLESARPSHTSQYLCASSVRWGPSGTQYFGPGTRLTVL.

V is TRBV7-3 and J is TRBJ2-2, with 9 bases matching TRBD1. Germline values: CDR1 SGHTA, CDR2 FQGTGA. This CDR3 is built from 16 residues. V gave up 1 base and J gave up 7 bases; unmatched junction bases: 7. The CDR3 spells CASSLRRTGEGGELFF. The CDR3 nucleotides read TGTGCCAGCAGCTTAAGGAGGACAGGGGAAGGCGGGGAGCTGTTTTTT.

The chain combines TRBV27 with TRBJ2-5, with TRBD2 matching 11 bases. The DNA matches TRBJ2-7 better at its end, which makes the J call doubtful. In germline, CDR1 is MNHEY, CDR2 SMNVEV (reference sequence). CDR3 length: 17 residues. CDR3 DNA: TGTGCCAGCAGTCGTCCCGGGACTAGCGGTCCTATCTACGAGCAGTACTTC. Its protein product is CASSRPGTSGPIYEQYF.

Details on this clone: Here the CDR3 omits its conserved ending phenylalanine or tryptophan, so a read error is the likely source. The gene calls are TRBV15 and TRBJ1-2; 7 bases map to TRBD1. The J segment lost 0 bases and the V segment lost 1 base, leaving 5 bases of the junction unmatched. The CDR3 covers 16 residues. CDR1 LNHNV and CDR2 YYDKDF come from the germline V gene (reference sequence). The CDR3 protein is CATSRAGTATNYGYTL. CDR3 bases: TGTGCCACCAGCAGAGCTGGGACAGCGACTAACTATGGCTACACCCTC.

J is TRBJ2-7 and V is TRBV10-3; D may be TRBD1 (6 bases). Trimming took 3 bases from V and 5 from J, leaving 14 bases between them. CDR1 and CDR2 from the germline V gene are ENHRY and SYGVKD. CDR3 size: 14 residues. The CDR3 coding sequence is TGTGCCATCAGTGATTTAACAGGGACCGACGAGCAGTACTTC. It is translated as CAISDLTGTDEQYF.

This clone was seen only a few times. The gene calls are TRBV18 and TRBJ1-2; no clear D gene. V dropped 0 bases and J dropped 2 bases, with 10 bases sitting between them. The CDR3 consists of 15 residues. Germline V gene lookup returns CDR1 KGHSH and CDR2 LQKENI. The DNA of the CDR3 is TGTGCCAGCTCACCACCGGCTCTAGTAAACTATGGCTACACCTTC. As protein: CASSPPALVNYGYTF.

This chain uses TRBV19 with TRBJ1-6, with a weak D call TRBD1 (5 bases). The V gene lost 9 bases and the J gene lost 10 bases, with 31 bases spanning the gap. Germline CDR1 and CDR2: LNHDA and SQIVND (reference sequence). The CDR3 runs to 18 residues. Written as DNA, the CDR3 is TGTGCCAGGCATCTTTGGGTTGGGGGGGAAGTGGGTGAATCACCCCTCCACTTT. It codes for CARHLWVGGEVGESPLHF.

J is TRBJ2-1 and V is TRBV7-6; possibly TRBD2 for D (7 bases). The V end lost 5 bases, the J end lost 2 bases, and 16 bases lay between the germline ends. The CDR3 spans 16 residues. CDR1 is SGHVS and CDR2 is FNYEAQ in the germline V gene. In DNA form, the CDR3 reads TGTGCCAGCAGCCCGTTTGGGGGGGACACCTACAATGAGCAGTTCTTC. Its translation is CASSPFGGDTYNEQFF.

The J gene is TRBJ1-2, the V gene TRBV5-4, with 8 positions matching TRBD1. The V gene's germline CDR1 is SGHNT and CDR2 YYREEE (reference sequence). V lost 4 bases to trimming and J lost 4 bases; unmatched junction nucleotides: 9. The CDR3 is 15 amino acids. The CDR3 sequence is CASSPPRGPPYGYTF. In DNA form, the CDR3 reads TGTGCCAGCAGCCCCCCCAGGGGGCCACCCTATGGCTACACCTTC.

V is TRBV11-2 and J is TRBJ2-1; 9 bases align to TRBD1. This CDR3 has 15 residues. CDR1 and CDR2 from the germline V gene are SGHAT and FQNNGV. Trimming took 1 base from V and 8 from J; bases not matched to a gene: 6. The CDR3 sequence is CASSLGGQGRHEQFF. The CDR3 region has the DNA TGTGCCAGCAGCTTAGGGGGACAGGGTCGGCATGAGCAGTTCTTC.

This clone was seen only once. The chain recombines TRBV10-1 with TRBJ1-1; maybe TRBD1 (6 bases). Germline loops: CDR1 WNHNN, CDR2 SYGVQD (reference sequence). The V end lost 6 bases, the J end lost 0 bases, and 14 bases lay between the germline ends. This CDR3 has 15 amino acids. CDR3 sequence reads: CASSPGGRMNTEAFF. In DNA form, the CDR3 reads TGCGCCAGCAGCCCGGGGGGGCGGATGAACACTGAAGCTTTCTTT.